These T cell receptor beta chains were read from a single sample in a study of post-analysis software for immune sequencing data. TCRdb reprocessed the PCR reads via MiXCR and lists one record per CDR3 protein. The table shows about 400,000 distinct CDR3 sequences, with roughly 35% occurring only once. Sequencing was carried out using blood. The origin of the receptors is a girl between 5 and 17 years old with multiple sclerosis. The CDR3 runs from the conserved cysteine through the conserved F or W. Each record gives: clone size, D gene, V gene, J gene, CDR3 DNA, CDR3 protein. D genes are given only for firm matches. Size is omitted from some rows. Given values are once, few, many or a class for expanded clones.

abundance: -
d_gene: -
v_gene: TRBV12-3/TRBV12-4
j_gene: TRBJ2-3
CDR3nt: TGTGCCAGCAGTAAGGGTCGGCGGGGCCCCGGGTGGGATACGCAGTATTTT
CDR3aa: CASSKGRRGPGWDTQYF

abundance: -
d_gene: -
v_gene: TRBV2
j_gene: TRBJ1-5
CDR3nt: TGTGCCAGCAGTGGTCTTGGGGTATCCAATCAGCCCCAGCATTTT
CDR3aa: CASSGLGVSNQPQHF

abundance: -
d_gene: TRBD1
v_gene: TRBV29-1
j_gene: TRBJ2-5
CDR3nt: TGCAGCGTTGGGGGACAGGGGGTAAAGACCCAGTACTTC
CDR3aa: CSVGGQGVKTQYF

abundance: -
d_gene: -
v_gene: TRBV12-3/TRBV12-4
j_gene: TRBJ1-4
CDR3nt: TGTGCCAGCAGTTTTATAGGGAATGAAAAACTGTTTTTT
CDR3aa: CASSFIGNEKLFF

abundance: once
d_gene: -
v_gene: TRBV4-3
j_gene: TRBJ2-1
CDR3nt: TGCGCCAGCAGCCAAGAGGCCTACAATGAGCAGTTCTTC
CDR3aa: CASSQEAYNEQFF

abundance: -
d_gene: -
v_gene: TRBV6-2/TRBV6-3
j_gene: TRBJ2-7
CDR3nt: TGTGCCAGCAGTTACGACCCCTACGAGCAGTACTTC
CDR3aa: CASSYDPYEQYF

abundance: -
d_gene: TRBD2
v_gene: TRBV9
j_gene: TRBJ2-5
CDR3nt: TGTGCCAGCAGCGTAGCCCCAACTAGCGGGGGGAAAGAGACCCAGTACTTC
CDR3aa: CASSVAPTSGGKETQYF

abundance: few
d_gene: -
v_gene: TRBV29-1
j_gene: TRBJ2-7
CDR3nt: TGCAGCGTGACGGTCACCTACTCCTACGAGCAGTACTTC
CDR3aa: CSVTVTYSYEQYF

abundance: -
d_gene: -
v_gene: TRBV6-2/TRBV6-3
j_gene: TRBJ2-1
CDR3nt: TGTGCCAGCAGTTACTGGTGGGGCCCCTACAATGAGCAGTTCTTC
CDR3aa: CASSYWWGPYNEQFF

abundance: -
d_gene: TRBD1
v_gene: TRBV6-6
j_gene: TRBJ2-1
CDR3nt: TGTGCCAGCAGGAGACAGGGCAATGAGCAGTTCTTC
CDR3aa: CASRRQGNEQFF

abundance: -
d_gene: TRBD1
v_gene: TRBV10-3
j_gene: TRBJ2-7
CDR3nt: TGTGCCATCAGTTCGAGGCCGGGACAGGGTTCCGAGCAGTACTTC
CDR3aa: CAISSRPGQGSEQYF

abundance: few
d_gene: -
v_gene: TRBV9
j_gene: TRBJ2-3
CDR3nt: TGTGCCAGCAGCGTAGAGGTCACTACAGATACGCAGTATTTT
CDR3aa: CASSVEVTTDTQYF

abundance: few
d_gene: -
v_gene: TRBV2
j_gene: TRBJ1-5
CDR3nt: TGTGCCAGCAGTGTGGACCTTCGAAGCAATCAGCCCCAGCATTTT
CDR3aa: CASSVDLRSNQPQHF

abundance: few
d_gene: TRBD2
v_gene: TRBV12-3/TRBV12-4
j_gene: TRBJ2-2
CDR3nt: TGTGCCAGCAGGCCAACCGGGACTAGCGTCGGGGAGCTGTTTTTT
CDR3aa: CASRPTGTSVGELFF

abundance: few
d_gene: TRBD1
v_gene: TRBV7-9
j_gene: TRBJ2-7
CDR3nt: TGTGCCAGCAGGCCGGACAGGGATGTTTCTACCTACGAGCAGTACTTC
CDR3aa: CASRPDRDVSTYEQYF

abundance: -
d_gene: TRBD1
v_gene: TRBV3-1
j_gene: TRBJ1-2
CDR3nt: TGTGCCAGCAGCTCGCGTTACAGGGGGCCTAACTATGGCTACACCTTC
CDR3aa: CASSSRYRGPNYGYTF